The 4 T cell receptor beta chains given below trace back to one sample, sequenced in a study of Graves' ophthalmopathy and Graves' hyperthyroidism. For repertoire sequencing, the TCR beta CDR3 regions were amplified from RNA transcripts. Second-round multiplex PCR followed a first-round RT-PCR using HTBI primers. TCRdb independently ran MiXCR on the multiplex PCR reads; one entry per CDR3 protein. The data contain about 400,000 distinct CDR3 sequences, 15% of them singletons. Sequenced: peripheral blood. The receptor source for this set is a woman aged 18-35 years with stable Graves' hyperthyroidism.

This clonotype came up many times. The J gene is TRBJ2-2, the V gene TRBV4-3; unclear D gene. Germline V gene sequence: CDR1 LGHNA, CDR2 YSLEER. The V end lost 1 base, the J end lost 5 bases, and 8 bases lay between the germline ends. The CDR3 is 14 residues long. CDR3 DNA sequence: TGCGCCAGCAGCCAAGTGTCCCTGACCGGGGAGCTGTTTTTT. Translation gives CASSQVSLTGELFF.

This clonotype showed up many times. The V gene is TRBV28, the J gene TRBJ2-5, with a possible D match to TRBD2 (6 bases). CDR3 length: 14 residues. V was trimmed by 6 bases and J by 5 bases, leaving 16 bases between them. The germline CDR1 and CDR2 sequences are MDHEN and SYDVKM. The CDR3 here is CASRGGPYWETQYF. The DNA for the CDR3 is TGTGCCAGCAGGGGAGGACCCTACTGGGAGACCCAGTACTTC.

A remark on this clonotype: A much larger clone lies a single base off, so this may be a read error. The V gene is TRBV10-1, the J gene TRBJ1-1; D is ambiguous. There are 13 residues in the CDR3. The V gene's germline CDR1 is WNHNN and CDR2 SYGVQD (reference sequence). CDR3 nucleotides: TGCGCCAGCAGGAGACTGGCGAACACTGAAGCTTGCTTT. Residues: CASRRLANTEACF.

Concerning this clonotype: The conserved closing phenylalanine or tryptophan is absent in this CDR3, likely reflecting a read error. The DNA is omitted, as the CDR3 cannot be located on it reliably, and the CDR3 follows TCRdb's listing. This CDR3 reads CASSLTGGTEAWV. The chain has TRBV7-2 and TRBJ1-1; the table's D call, TRBD1, has no DNA check behind it. Including both end residues, the CDR3 is 13 amino acids long. Germline assignment: CDR1 SGHTA and CDR2 FQGNSA.